This TCR beta chain is drawn from a study of cytomegalovirus exposure and HLA in healthy donors. The table came from immunoSEQ multiplex PCR; TCRdb's copy has only in-frame clones and leaves some out. The sample has about 150,000 clones, roughly 92% seen once. Germline loops: CDR1 SGHRS, CDR2 YFSETQ. Unmatched junction bases numbered 2, after V lost 0 bases and J lost 1 base. The CDR3 totals 15 residues. The source of this sequence is a man between 18 and 29 years old in good health and CMV-seronegative. This rearrangement joins TRBV5-1 to TRBJ2-5; 8 bases line up with TRBD2. Material: PBMCs. CDR3 bases: TGCGCCAGCAGCTTGGTCGCGGGGGGCCAAGAGACCCAGTACTTC. It translates to CASSLVAGGQETQYF.